This T cell receptor (beta chain) was obtained from a study of human T cells and chemical hapten exposure (dated by TCRdb to the early 2020s). Turning to the overall study: For sensitization, 2% DPC in acetone was applied to a 2 cm by 2 cm area of upper inner arm skin. Throughout the study period of around 24 weeks, patients also received therapeutic DPC doses to the scalp every week. Patch testing was performed on the upper back with Finn chambers containing 0.01% DPC, and the patch tests were scored after 6 days according to International Contact Dermatitis Research Group standards. Most of the patients in the cohort were female, and the cohort covered alopecia areata with under or over 50% scalp involvement, alopecia totalis and alopecia universalis. Libraries were pooled for sequencing, and variation in per-sample TCR yields was attributed mainly to small differences in library volumes within the pool. The study tracked peripheral blood TCR repertoire changes in vivo during primary and secondary sensitization to the hapten diphenylcyclopropenone (DPC) in alopecia patients. Blood samples were taken from patients before sensitization (week 0) and then at 2, 6 and about 24 weeks after DPC sensitization. About 27 alopecia patients gave blood for TCR sequencing at one to four time points (pre-sensitization, 2, 6 and 24 weeks).

Paper-wide results and their limitations: DPC sensitization did not change how many TCRs were above 1 in 1000 frequency, and no evidence was found of alterations in global repertoire structure. Expanded TCRs formed significantly more large CDR3 similarity clusters than pre-sensitization or healthy control sets, consistent with antigen-driven responses. Repeated subsampling changed both the strength of the expansion versus patch-test correlation and the threshold at which the correlation became significant. Because every patient had alopecia, a presumed autoimmune disease, the patients' immune response might differ from that of healthy individuals. A positive correlation was found between the number of PT1 expanded TCRs and patch test score, with significance reached at thresholds 8, 16 and 32 but not 4.

Preparation of the library involved RACE. Sequencing relied on a NextSeq 500. During library preparation, unique molecular identifiers were attached to individual cDNA molecules so that TCRs could be counted quantitatively and reproducibly. Each blood RNA sample was used to sequence both TCR alpha and TCR beta chains. As for the authors' bioinformatics: A median of about 100,000 TCRs per sample was observed, with a range of roughly 20,000 to 750,000. The Decombinator software suite was used to annotate V, J and CDR3 in the TCR reads. For the PS versus PT1 abundance plots, all samples were subsampled to the same number of TCRs (28,000). Expanded TCRs were defined as absent before sensitization and observed at least eight times at the 2-week time point. The public reads were run again by TCRdb, first through fastp at Q25 and then through MiXCR, and only productive beta chains were kept. Merged by CDR3 protein, the rows form single entries marked with the most common genes and DNA. The V and J calls were determined by TCRdb, not by the authors. Within this sample are 370,000 or so distinct CDR3 sequences, with approximately 4.4% of them counted one time only. About 2.1% of the sample is in the top ten clones.

This clonotype has ten or more counts. Which antigen it targets is not known. Per-base qualities were not stored, and no clone one base away is much larger. The time point label for this specimen denotes: patch test 1, 2 weeks after DPC sensitization. This specimen's treatment or condition label, per the study, means: therapeutic diphenylcyclopropenone sensitization with weekly scalp DPC. At each patch-test visit, blood was drawn before the patch test was applied. Eligible patients were aged 18 to 70, diagnosed with alopecia, deemed suitable for DPC therapy, and excluded if pregnant. Total RNA was isolated from unfractionated whole blood collected in Tempus Blood RNA tubes. Source: whole blood, taken in connection with sensitization to the hapten diphenylcyclopropenone (DPC). The sequence was obtained from a woman aged 50 to 65 with alopecia areata. Some clones in this sample may be carry-over from other donors' samples.

Read as DNA, the sequence is TGTGCCAGCAGCCGGGGGACTCAGGGGCAGCCCCAGCATTTT. The translation is CASSRGTQGQPQHF. The chain couples TRBV3-1 to TRBJ1-5; TRBD1 is a weak D gene call, 6 bases matching. The CDR3 spans 14 residues, from the cysteine through the phenylalanine. Only the CDR3 DNA is retained, 42 bases long and in frame from the first base. Between the V and J ends, shortened by 4 bases and 7 bases respectively, the junction contains 14 bases. Based on the germline V gene (reference sequence), the CDR1 and CDR2 sequences are LGHDT and YNNKEL.